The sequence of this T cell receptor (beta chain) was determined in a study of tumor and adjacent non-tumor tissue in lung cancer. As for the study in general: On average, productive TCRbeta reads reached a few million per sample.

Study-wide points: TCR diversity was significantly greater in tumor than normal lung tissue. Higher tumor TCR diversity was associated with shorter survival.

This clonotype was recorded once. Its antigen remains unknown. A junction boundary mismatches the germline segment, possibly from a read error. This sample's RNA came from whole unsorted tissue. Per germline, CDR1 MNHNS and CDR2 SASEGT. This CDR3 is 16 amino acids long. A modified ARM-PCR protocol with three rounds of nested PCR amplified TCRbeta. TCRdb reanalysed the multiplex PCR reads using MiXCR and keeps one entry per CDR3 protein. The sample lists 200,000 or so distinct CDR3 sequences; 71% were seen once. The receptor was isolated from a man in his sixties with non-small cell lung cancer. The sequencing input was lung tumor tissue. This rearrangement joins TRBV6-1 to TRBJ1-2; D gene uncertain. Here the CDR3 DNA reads TGTGCCAGCAATCAGGCCGGGGATTACTTTAACTATGGCTACTCCTTC. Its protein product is CASNQAGDYFNYGYSF.